What follows are 2 T cell receptor beta chains derived from one specimen sequenced in a study of blood T cell repertoires in COVID-19. Method: immunoSEQ multiplex PCR; TCRdb's copy keeps in-frame clones and lacks some. The profile shows some 140,000 clones, 75% to 80% of them singletons. The specimen was peripheral blood. Source of these receptors: a man of 80 years or more with acute or convalescent COVID-19.

The chain joins TRBV11-3 to TRBJ1-1; possible D gene TRBD1, 6 bases. Trimming pared 2 bases from V and 4 bases from J, leaving 11 bases between. Germline V gives CDR1 SGHNT, CDR2 YENEEA. This CDR3 is built from 14 residues. The CDR3, as DNA: TGTGCCAGCAGCTTAACAGGGCCGGGCACTGAAGCTTTCTTT. Its translation is CASSLTGPGTEAFF.

The chain combines TRBV6-8 with TRBJ2-1; D is possibly TRBD2 (5 bases). There are 15 residues in the CDR3. Germline V lookup: CDR1 MNHGY, CDR2 SAAAGT. Trimming took 2 bases from V and 0 from J, leaving 8 bases between them. The CDR3 DNA is TGTGCCAGCAGTTACGAGCGGAGCTCCTACAATGAGCAGTTCTTC. Residues: CASSYERSSYNEQFF.